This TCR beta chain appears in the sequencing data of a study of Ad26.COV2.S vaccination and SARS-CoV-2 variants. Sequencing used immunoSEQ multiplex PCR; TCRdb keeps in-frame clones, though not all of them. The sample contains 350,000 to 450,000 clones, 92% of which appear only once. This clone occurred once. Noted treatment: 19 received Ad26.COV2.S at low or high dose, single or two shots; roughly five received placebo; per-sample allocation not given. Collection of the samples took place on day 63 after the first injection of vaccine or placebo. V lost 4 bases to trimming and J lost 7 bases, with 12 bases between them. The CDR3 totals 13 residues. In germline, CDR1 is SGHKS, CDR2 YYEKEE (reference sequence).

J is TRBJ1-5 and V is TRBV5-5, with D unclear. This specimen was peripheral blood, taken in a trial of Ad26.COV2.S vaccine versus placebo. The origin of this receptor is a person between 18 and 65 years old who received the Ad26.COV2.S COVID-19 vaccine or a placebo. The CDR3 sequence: CASSPAAGQPQHF. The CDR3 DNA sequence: TGTGCCAGCAGCCCAGCGGCCGGGCAGCCCCAGCATTTT.